This entry features one T cell receptor (beta chain) sequence. This sample was taken from a study of cytomegalovirus exposure and HLA in healthy donors. The CDR3 spans 13 residues. Germline CDR1 and CDR2: MNHNS and SASEGT. V was trimmed by 9 bases and J by 4 bases, leaving 15 bases between them. The PCR ran on 60 Vbeta and 13 Jbeta primers. The data were produced by immunoSEQ multiplex PCR, yet TCRdb's version contains in-frame clones alone and is incomplete. The data contain 150,000 or so clones, roughly 80% of them seen just once; the ten biggest clones take up approximately 6.9%. The sequenced material came from PBMCs. This clonotype originated in a woman between 35 and 50 years old in good health and CMV-seropositive. The J gene is TRBJ1-2, the V gene TRBV6-1, with a weak D call TRBD1 (5 bases). The CDR3 region has the DNA TGTGCCAGTCTCTTAGGGGAGGGCTATGGCTACACCTTC. It translates to CASLLGEGYGYTF.